Listed here are 10 T cell receptor beta chains from one sample, sequenced in a study of T cell clonality in common variable immunodeficiency. Clones were read by immunoSEQ multiplex PCR, and TCRdb kept only the in-frame ones, dropping some. The sample contains 50,000 to 55,000 clones, none of them singletons. The source material was peripheral blood mononuclear cells. Source of these receptors: a person aged 18-70 years in good health.

Concerning this clone: The read ends 3 residues shy of where the CDR3 ends; the end is completed using the germline J gene. The chain combines TRBV5-5 with TRBJ2-7, with D possibly matching TRBD1 (6 bases). CDR3 length: 13 residues. With 2 bases removed from V and 3 bases from J, the gap between germline ends came to 9 bases. Germline values: CDR1 SGHKS, CDR2 YYEKEE (reference sequence). The CDR3 DNA, read in part, is TGTGCCAGCAGCTTAGGACAGTACTACGAG. As protein: CASSLGQYYE. The entire CDR3 protein is CASSLGQYYEQYF. Based on the CDR3 plus reference TRBV5-5 and TRBJ2-7, the full variable domain is DAGVTQSPTHLIKTRGQQVTLRCSPISGHKSVSWYQQVLGQGPQFIFQYYEKEERGRGNFPDRFSARQFPNYSSELNVNALLLGDSALYLCASSLGQYYEQYFGPGTRLTVT.

This clone was recorded at least ten times. The junction does not match germline at one end; this may be a read error. The CDR3 goes on 3 residues after the read ends, and that part is filled in from the germline J gene. The genes are TRBV4-2 and TRBJ1-2; D perhaps matches TRBD1 (5 bases). The CDR3 has 14 residues. CDR1 is LGHNA and CDR2 is YNFKEQ in the germline V gene. The sequenced part of the CDR3 DNA is TGCGCCAGCAGCCAAGATTACAGGCCCAATGGC. Amino acid sequence: CASSQDYRPNG. The complete CDR3 sequence is CASSQDYRPNGYTF.

This clone occurred many times. The missing CDR3 end, 3 residues past where the read stops, is filled in from the germline J gene. This CDR3 is also generated by other DNA sequences in the sample. The chain carries TRBV6-2 or TRBV6-3 and TRBJ2-7; maybe TRBD1 (6 bases). The CDR3 has 14 residues. Germline values: CDR1 MNHEY, CDR2 SVGEGT. V lost 2 bases and J lost 0, with 8 bases in between. This chain's CDR3 is CASSYGQSSYEQYF. The sequenced part of the CDR3 DNA is TGTGCCAGCAGTTACGGACAGAGCTCCTACGAG.

In the case of this clone: Read data end 3 residues before the CDR3 end; the end is taken from the germline J gene. The chain has TRBV19 and TRBJ1-1; tentatively, D is TRBD1 (6 bases). Trimming left V 5 bases short and J 6 bases short, with 19 bases between. There are 15 residues in the CDR3. Per germline, CDR1 LNHDA and CDR2 SQIVND (reference sequence). CDR3 loop: CASSFRGDLAAEAFF. The part of the CDR3 DNA that was read is TGTGCCAGTAGTTTCAGGGGAGATTTGGCAGCTGAA.

This clone came up many times. The DNA ends 3 residues before the CDR3 does, and the rest of the CDR3 is filled in from the germline J gene. The V gene is TRBV5-8, the J gene TRBJ1-4; D is ambiguous. Trimming pared 0 bases from V and 6 bases from J, leaving 9 bases between. The CDR3 contains 14 residues. The germline CDR1 and CDR2 sequences are SGHTS and YDEGEE. CDR3 bases read: TGTGCCAGCAGCTTGGCCGGAGACTATGAAAAA. It translates to CASSLAGDYEK. The entire CDR3 is CASSLAGDYEKLFF.

In its sample, this clone was seen many times. Read data end 3 residues before the CDR3 end; the end is taken from the germline J gene. The rearrangement joins TRBV6-2 or TRBV6-3 to TRBJ2-5, with 9 bases matching TRBD2. Germline CDR1 MNHEY, CDR2 SVGEGT. V trimming: 6 bases; J trimming: 2 bases; junction bases outside the gene matches: 7. The CDR3 is made up of 15 amino acids. This CDR3 reads CASSSQRGAQETQYF. Incomplete CDR3 DNA: TGTGCCAGCAGCTCGCAGCGGGGGGCTCAAGAGACC.

This clone was detected ten times or more. The DNA ends 3 residues before the CDR3 does, and the rest of the CDR3 is filled in from the germline J gene. J is TRBJ2-5 and V is TRBV30, with 8 nucleotides matching TRBD2. This CDR3 is 14 amino acids long. Looked up from germline, CDR1 is GTSNPN and CDR2 is SVGIG (reference sequence). Unmatched junction bases numbered 9, after V lost 4 bases and J lost 5 bases. The part of the CDR3 DNA that was read is TGTGCCTGGACAGAAGGCGGGGGGTGGGAGACC. Translating it yields CAWTEGGGWET. The complete CDR3 reads CAWTEGGGWETQYF.

This clone came up many times. Read coverage stops 3 residues before the CDR3 terminus; the germline J gene supplies the remainder. J is TRBJ2-5 and V is TRBV6-2 or TRBV6-3, with 9 bases fitting TRBD2. Germline lookup yields CDR1 MNHEY and CDR2 SVGEGT. The J segment lost 2 bases and the V segment lost 4 bases, leaving 11 bases of the junction unmatched. The CDR3 is 17 amino acids. Partial CDR3 DNA: TGTGCCAGCAGTTTCCTCCCTCCGACTAGCGGACAAGAGACC. Residues: CASSFLPPTSGQET. The CDR3 in its entirety is CASSFLPPTSGQETQYF.

This clone came up many times. The CDR3 end falls 3 residues outside the read, so it is completed with the germline J gene. The chain carries TRBV19 and TRBJ2-4, with TRBD1 matching over 8 bases. Germline loops: CDR1 LNHDA, CDR2 SQIVND (reference sequence). The CDR3 length is 17 residues. Trimming at V came to 10 bases and at J to 1 base, leaving 15 bases not matched to a gene. CDR3: CATSDRAQRLAKNIQYF. The sequenced CDR3 bases are TGTGCCACGTCGGACAGGGCTCAGAGGTTGGCCAAAAACATT.

This clone was counted between two and nine times. Read coverage stops 3 residues before the CDR3 terminus; the germline J gene supplies the remainder. This chain links TRBV5-6 with TRBJ2-1, with 9 bases identical to TRBD2. With 2 bases clipped from V and 4 bases from J, the junction kept 4 bases outside the gene matches. This CDR3 comprises 15 residues. Per germline, CDR1 SGHDT and CDR2 YYEEEE. The CDR3 spells CASSFGAGGYNEQFF. CDR3 bases read: TGTGCCAGCAGCTTTGGAGCGGGGGGATACAATGAG.